These 30 T cell receptor beta chains were sequenced from one sample in a study of cytomegalovirus exposure and HLA in healthy donors. The PCR contained 60 Vbeta and 13 Jbeta primers. The table came from immunoSEQ multiplex PCR; TCRdb's copy has only in-frame clones and leaves some out. The sample holds 200,000 or so clones, 65% to 90% seen once. The sample taken for sequencing was PBMCs. These receptors were obtained from a girl under 18 in good health and CMV-seronegative.

This chain links TRBV19 with TRBJ1-2; D is uncertain. Germline CDR1 is LNHDA and CDR2 is SQIVND (reference sequence). The CDR3 loop spans 15 amino acids. The V gene lost 3 bases and the J gene lost 6 bases, with 17 bases spanning the gap. CDR3 sequence (DNA): TGTGCCAGTAGTATCCTCGGGTCCTTGGTCCATGGCTACACCTTC. Protein sequence: CASSILGSLVHGYTF.

The rearrangement joins TRBV6-6 to TRBJ1-2, with D possibly matching TRBD1 (5 bases). Germline V gene lookup returns CDR1 MNHNY and CDR2 SVGAGI (reference sequence). CDR3 size: 13 residues. Deletions cut 6 bases from V and 8 bases from J, with 16 bases between. CDR3: CASRVGSAGGYTF. CDR3 sequence (DNA): TGTGCCAGCAGGGTGGGATCAGCAGGGGGCTACACCTTC.

The chain employs TRBV4-2 and TRBJ2-7, with D unclear. Trimming pared 2 bases from V and 2 bases from J, leaving 13 bases between. The V gene's germline CDR1 is LGHNA and CDR2 YNFKEQ. The CDR3 covers 15 residues. CDR3 coding DNA: TGTGCCAGCAGCCAATCCGATCTTGAGACCTACGAGCAGTACTTC. Translating gives CASSQSDLETYEQYF.

CDR3 sequence: CASSQDGAKGARGTEAFF. In DNA form, the CDR3 reads TGCGCCAGCAGCCAAGATGGGGCGAAGGGGGCTCGGGGCACTGAAGCTTTCTTT. The J gene is TRBJ1-1, the V gene TRBV4-3; 7 bases fit TRBD1. CDR1 and CDR2 from the germline V gene are LGHNA and YSLEER. CDR3 size: 18 residues. V was clipped by 0 bases and J by 4 bases; unmatched bases: 14.

This chain links TRBV18 with TRBJ2-5, with TRBD1 matching 7 bases. Germline CDR1 is KGHSH and CDR2 is LQKENI. V shed 4 bases and J 3 bases; nucleotides not matched to a gene: 8. This CDR3 has 15 amino acids. The CDR3 sequence: CASSRYQGEEETQYF. Written as DNA, the CDR3 is TGTGCCAGCTCACGCTACCAGGGGGAAGAAGAGACCCAGTACTTC.

In its sample, this clone was seen once. The V gene is TRBV7-9, the J gene TRBJ2-5; 9 nucleotides match TRBD1. The CDR3 consists of 15 residues. Per the germline V gene, CDR1 is SEHNR and CDR2 is FQNEAQ (reference sequence). V trimming: 5 bases; J trimming: 4 bases; junction bases outside the gene matches: 8. CDR3 amino acids: CASSLGQGQIETQYF. CDR3 nucleotide sequence: TGTGCCAGCAGCCTCGGACAGGGGCAGATAGAGACCCAGTACTTC.

This clone turned up a few times. V gene TRBV5-5 combines with J gene TRBJ2-2, with 7 bases fitting TRBD1. There are 16 residues in the CDR3. Looked up from germline, CDR1 is SGHKS and CDR2 is YYEKEE (reference sequence). Unmatched junction bases numbered 8, after V lost 0 bases and J lost 6 bases. CDR3 region: CASSLAPDRVAGELFF. The CDR3 nucleotides read TGTGCCAGCAGCTTGGCGCCTGACAGGGTGGCCGGGGAGCTGTTTTTT.

The chain joins TRBV4-1 to TRBJ2-5; TRBD1 matches 7 bases. Germline lookup yields CDR1 MGHRA and CDR2 YSYEKL. There are 16 residues in the CDR3. With 1 base clipped from V and 3 bases from J, the junction kept 8 bases outside the gene matches. CDR3 sequence: CASSQVPGTVEETQYF. The CDR3 nucleotides are TGCGCCAGCAGCCAAGTTCCTGGGACAGTCGAAGAGACCCAGTACTTC.

The J gene is TRBJ2-1, the V gene TRBV5-5; 11 nucleotides align to TRBD2. CDR1 and CDR2 from the germline V gene are SGHKS and YYEKEE (reference sequence). The CDR3 spans 15 residues. The trim removed 4 bases at V and 7 bases at J, leaving 7 bases unmatched. CDR3 in amino acids: CASSPLAGEKNEQFF. DNA for the CDR3: TGTGCCAGCAGCCCACTAGCGGGAGAAAAAAATGAGCAGTTCTTC.

V usage is TRBV7-9 and J usage is TRBJ1-1; a weak D match, TRBD1 (6 bases). Trimming cost V 4 bases and J 7 bases, with 19 bases left between them. CDR1 is SEHNR and CDR2 is FQNEAQ in the germline V gene (reference sequence). CDR3 length: 15 amino acids. The CDR3 nucleotides read TGTGCCAGCAGCTCTCGGATAACAGGGAACGGTGAAGCTTTCTTT. Translating it yields CASSSRITGNGEAFF.

The chain has TRBV7-9 and TRBJ1-2; 7 bases agree with TRBD1. CDR1 is SEHNR, CDR2 FQNEAQ, per germline (reference sequence). The CDR3 length is 18 residues. Trimming at V came to 2 bases and at J to 1 base, leaving 13 bases not matched to a gene. The CDR3 here is CASSLIGFYRGINYGYTF. As DNA, the CDR3 is TGTGCCAGCAGCTTAATTGGGTTTTACAGGGGAATTAACTATGGCTACACCTTC. Looking up the rest from reference TRBV7-9 and TRBJ1-2 gives the full variable domain: DTGVSQNPRHKITKRGQNVTFRCDPISEHNRLYWYRQTLGQGPEFLTYFQNEAQLEKSRLLSDRFSAERPKGSFSTLEIQRTEQGDSAMYLCASSLIGFYRGINYGYTFGSGTRLTVV.

The chain combines TRBV6-1 with TRBJ2-3; D possibly corresponds to TRBD1 (6 bases). V was shortened by 5 bases and J by 2 bases, with 11 bases between the two germline ends. This CDR3 comprises 14 residues. Per the germline V gene, CDR1 is MNHNS and CDR2 is SASEGT. The CDR3 DNA follows: TGTGCCAGCAGTACAGGGATGACCACAGATACGCAGTATTTT. Protein: CASSTGMTTDTQYF.

This clone is a singleton in its sample. The chain carries TRBV19 and TRBJ1-5, with 7 bases fitting TRBD1. Germline CDR1 reads LNHDA; CDR2 reads SQIVND (reference sequence). The CDR3 runs 15 residues. Trimming removed 5 bases from V and 3 bases from J; junction bases left unmatched: 7. CDR3 nucleotide sequence: TGTGCCAGTAGTTCCCGGGACAGACTCAATCAGCCCCAGCATTTT. It encodes CASSSRDRLNQPQHF. Supplemented by reference TRBV19 and TRBJ1-5, the full variable domain reads DGGITQSPKYLFRKEGQNVTLSCEQNLNHDAMYWYRQDPGQGLRLIYYSQIVNDFQKGDIAEGYSVSREKKESFPLTVTSAQKNPTAFYLCASSSRDRLNQPQHFGDGTRLSIL.

The J gene is TRBJ1-5, the V gene TRBV19, with D maybe TRBD1 (5 bases). CDR3 length equals 16 residues. V lost 5 bases to trimming and J lost 0 bases, with 14 bases between them. CDR1 and CDR2 from the germline V gene are LNHDA and SQIVND (reference sequence). Here the CDR3 DNA reads TGTGCCAGTAGTTATATGTGGGGGGTTAGCAATCAGCCCCAGCATTTT. Amino acids: CASSYMWGVSNQPQHF.

V usage is TRBV6-1 and J usage is TRBJ2-7, with D unresolved. This CDR3 has 14 residues. Germline CDR1 and CDR2: MNHNS and SASEGT. Trimming cost V 3 bases and J 2 bases, with 11 bases left between them. The CDR3 here is CASSDFGGTYEQYF. Here the CDR3 DNA reads TGTGCCAGCAGTGACTTTGGCGGAACCTACGAGCAGTACTTC.

The gene calls are TRBV5-4 and TRBJ1-1; D unresolved. Germline V lookup: CDR1 SGHNT, CDR2 YYREEE (reference sequence). The length of the CDR3 is 13 residues. Trimming stripped 7 bases from V and 8 bases from J, with 18 bases between. This chain's CDR3 is CASGPREAAEAFF. The CDR3 nucleotides are TGTGCCAGCGGGCCACGTGAAGCCGCGGAAGCTTTCTTT.

The chain couples TRBV7-2 to TRBJ1-4; D is unclear. This CDR3 is 17 amino acids long. Germline V gene lookup returns CDR1 SGHTA and CDR2 FQGNSA. The V end lost 3 bases, the J end lost 1 base, and 15 bases lay between the germline ends. The CDR3 here is CASSFGSWTETNEKLFF. The CDR3 DNA is TGTGCCAGCAGCTTTGGGAGTTGGACGGAAACTAATGAAAAACTGTTTTTT.

The rearrangement links TRBV7-9 to TRBJ2-3, with D hard to call. The CDR3 runs to 13 residues. Trimming pared 5 bases from V and 3 bases from J, leaving 9 bases between. Germline CDR1 reads SEHNR; CDR2 reads FQNEAQ (reference sequence). The CDR3 bases are TGTGCCAGCAGCCGTACTCAAACAGATACGCAGTATTTT. Encoded protein: CASSRTQTDTQYF.

The J gene is TRBJ1-2, the V gene TRBV30, with a weak D call TRBD1 (5 bases). Deletions cut 3 bases from V and 7 bases from J, with 15 bases between. Germline loops: CDR1 GTSNPN, CDR2 SVGIG (reference sequence). This CDR3 region has 13 residues. This CDR3 reads CAWSPGYNGGYTF. CDR3 nucleotides: TGTGCCTGGAGCCCAGGGTACAATGGTGGCTACACCTTC.

CDR3 bases: TGTGCCAGCAGCATCCTGAGCACTCACACCGGGGAGCTGTTTTTT. Translating gives CASSILSTHTGELFF. The genes are TRBV9 and TRBJ2-2; D uncertain. The germline V and J ends were trimmed by 4 bases and 3 bases, with 13 bases remaining between them. The length of the CDR3 is 15 residues. Germline V gene lookup returns CDR1 SGDLS and CDR2 YYNGEE.

J is TRBJ2-5 and V is TRBV28; D is ambiguous. The CDR3 has 13 residues. V was pared by 3 bases and J by 5 bases, with 10 bases between. Germline CDR1 and CDR2: MDHEN and SYDVKM. CDR3 region: CASSFRGSETQYF. As DNA, the CDR3 is TGTGCCAGCAGTTTCCGAGGTAGCGAGACCCAGTACTTC. Looking up the rest from reference TRBV28 and TRBJ2-5 gives the full variable domain: DVKVTQSSRYLVKRTGEKVFLECVQDMDHENMFWYRQDPGLGLRLIYFSYDVKMKEKGDIPEGYSVSREKKERFSLILESASTNQTSMYLCASSFRGSETQYFGPGTRLLVL.

This chain's CDR3 is CAWSRVFQETQYF. The CDR3 bases are TGTGCCTGGAGTCGAGTCTTCCAAGAGACCCAGTACTTC. V usage is TRBV30 and J usage is TRBJ2-5; no firm D call. The CDR3 consists of 13 residues. V lost 2 bases and J 1 base, leaving 8 bases between the germline ends. Germline assignment: CDR1 GTSNPN and CDR2 SVGIG (reference sequence).

The chain has TRBV5-4 and TRBJ1-1; 8 bases are a match to TRBD1. V lost 0 bases and J lost 5; bases outside the gene matches: 9. CDR1 and CDR2 (germline): SGHNT, YYREEE (reference sequence). This CDR3 is 16 amino acids long. For the CDR3, the DNA is TGTGCCAGCAGCTTGGGTTTAGGACAGGGCAGGACTGAAGCTTTCTTT. Amino acids: CASSLGLGQGRTEAFF.

This clone was found a few times. The chain carries TRBV6-6 and TRBJ1-5; TRBD1 aligns across 8 bases. Germline-derived CDR1 and CDR2 are MNHNY and SVGAGI (reference sequence). This CDR3 comprises 16 residues. The V gene end was trimmed by 2 bases and the J gene end by 7 bases; junction bases not matched to a gene: 10. As DNA, the CDR3 is TGTGCCAGCAGTTACACTGGACAGGGCGCGAAGCAGCCCCAGCATTTT. Amino acids: CASSYTGQGAKQPQHF.

The V and J genes are TRBV19 and TRBJ1-5, with D perhaps TRBD1 (5 bases). The CDR3 runs 15 residues. The V end was cut by 7 bases, the J end by 4 bases, with 17 bases between. Looked up from germline, CDR1 is LNHDA and CDR2 is SQIVND (reference sequence). CDR3 sequence (DNA): TGTGCCAGTAACTGGGGAAGGGGAGGGAATCAGCCCCAGCATTTT. Its protein product is CASNWGRGGNQPQHF.

The chain has TRBV6-1 and TRBJ2-3, with D perhaps matching TRBD1 (5 bases). Trimming stripped 4 bases from V and 4 bases from J, with 12 bases between. Germline V gene sequence: CDR1 MNHNS, CDR2 SASEGT. CDR3 length equals 14 residues. The CDR3 sequence is CASSGQYLADTQYF. As DNA, the CDR3 is TGTGCCAGCAGTGGACAGTATTTGGCAGATACGCAGTATTTT.

The sample holds a few counts of this clone. The rearrangement links TRBV28 to TRBJ1-1; D call uncertain. The CDR3 is made up of 14 amino acids. V was shortened by 1 base and J by 3 bases, with 9 bases between the two germline ends. The germline gives CDR1 MDHEN, CDR2 SYDVKM. The CDR3 here is CASSLSGLDTEAFF. CDR3 bases: TGTGCCAGCAGTTTATCGGGTTTGGACACTGAAGCTTTCTTT.

This chain links TRBV12-5 with TRBJ2-1; 10 positions match TRBD1. The J segment lost 8 bases and the V segment lost 1 base, leaving 2 bases of the junction unmatched. The CDR3 has 14 residues. Germline V gene sequence: CDR1 LGHNT, CDR2 FRNRAP. The CDR3 DNA follows: TGTGCTAGTGGTTTGGGGACAGGGGGACATGAGCAGTTCTTC. As protein: CASGLGTGGHEQFF.

The chain has TRBV4-2 and TRBJ1-1; the D gene is possibly TRBD1 (5 bases). V lost 0 bases and J 8 bases, leaving 16 bases between the germline ends. Germline V gene lookup returns CDR1 LGHNA and CDR2 YNFKEQ. The CDR3 consists of 15 residues. The CDR3 region has the DNA TGTGCCAGCAGCCAAGACCCAGGGTCAACTCCGGAAGCTTTCTTT. Its translation is CASSQDPGSTPEAFF.

The chain combines TRBV9 with TRBJ1-5; D remains ambiguous. The CDR3 has 13 amino acids. Germline CDR1 SGDLS, CDR2 YYNGEE. V was trimmed by 0 bases and J by 7 bases, leaving 8 bases between them. CDR3 nucleotides: TGTGCCAGCAGCGTAGGTAACTGGCAGCCCCAGCATTTT. Protein sequence: CASSVGNWQPQHF. Combining the CDR3 with reference TRBV9 and TRBJ1-5 gives the whole variable domain DSGVTQTPKHLITATGQRVTLRCSPRSGDLSVYWYQQSLDQGLQFLIQYYNGEERAKGNILERFSAQQFPDLHSELNLSSLELGDSALYFCASSVGNWQPQHFGDGTRLSIL.